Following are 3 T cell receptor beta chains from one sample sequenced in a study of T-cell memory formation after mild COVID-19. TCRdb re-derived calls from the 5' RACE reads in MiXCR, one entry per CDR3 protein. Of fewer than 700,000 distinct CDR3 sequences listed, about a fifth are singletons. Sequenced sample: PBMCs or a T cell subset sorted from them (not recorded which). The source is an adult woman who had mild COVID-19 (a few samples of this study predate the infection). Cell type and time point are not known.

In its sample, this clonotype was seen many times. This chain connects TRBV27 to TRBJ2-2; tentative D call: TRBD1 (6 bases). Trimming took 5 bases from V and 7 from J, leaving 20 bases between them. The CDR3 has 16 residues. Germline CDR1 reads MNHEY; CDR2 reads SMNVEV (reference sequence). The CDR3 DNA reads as TGTGCCAGCAGTGGAACTCAGGGGACCTACAGCGGGGAGCTGTTTTTT. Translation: CASSGTQGTYSGELFF.

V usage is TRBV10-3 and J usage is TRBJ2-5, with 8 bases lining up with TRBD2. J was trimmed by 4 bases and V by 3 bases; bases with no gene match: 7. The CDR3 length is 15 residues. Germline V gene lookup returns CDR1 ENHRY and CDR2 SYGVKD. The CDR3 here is CAISEGLAKRETQYF. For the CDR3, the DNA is TGTGCCATCAGTGAAGGACTAGCAAAGAGAGAGACCCAGTACTTC.

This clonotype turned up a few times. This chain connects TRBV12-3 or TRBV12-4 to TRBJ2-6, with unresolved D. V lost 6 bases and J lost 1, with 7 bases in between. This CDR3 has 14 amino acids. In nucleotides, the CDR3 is TGTGCCAGCAGCCACGGGTCTGGGGCCAACGTCCTGACTTTC. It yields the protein CASSHGSGANVLTF.